The 8 T cell receptor beta chains given below trace back to one sample, sequenced in a study of T-cell reconstitution after alpha-beta-depleted transplantation in children. The authors prepared the TCRbeta library with unique molecular identifiers. Each CDR3 protein gets one entry after TCRdb re-called the PCR reads with MiXCR. The table records about 980,000 distinct CDR3 sequences, roughly 29% of them present only once. The sequences come from PBMCs, mostly from graft donor cells, collected 360 days after TCRalphabeta/CD19-depleted stem cell transplant. The receptors were sampled from a boy younger than two who had a stem cell transplant for SCID, so the T cells may come from the graft donor.

This clonotype was detected a few times. The CDR3 nucleotides are TGCGCCAGCAGCCAAGGATGGGGGCGGAGATTCGACGAGCAGTACTTC. It translates to CASSQGWGRRFDEQYF. The chain couples TRBV4-1 to TRBJ2-7, with TRBD1 as a possible D gene (6 bases). This CDR3 comprises 16 residues. V was pared by 1 base and J by 5 bases, with 18 bases between. Germline V gives CDR1 MGHRA, CDR2 YSYEKL.

This clonotype was counted only a few times. This chain links TRBV10-3 with TRBJ2-2, with D perhaps matching TRBD1 (6 bases). V dropped 7 bases and J dropped 2 bases, with 14 bases sitting between them. This CDR3 is built from 15 residues. Germline assignment: CDR1 ENHRY and CDR2 SYGVKD. This CDR3 reads CAIKDGTHNTGELFF. The CDR3 DNA is TGTGCCATCAAGGACGGGACACATAACACCGGGGAGCTGTTTTTT.

This clonotype was seen only a few times. The chain recombines TRBV7-2 with TRBJ2-7; D uncertain. The CDR3 has 16 amino acids. Germline V gene sequence: CDR1 SGHTA, CDR2 FQGNSA. Deletions cut 2 bases from V and 5 bases from J, with 19 bases between. The chain's CDR3 is CASSLFPRKGSHEQYF. The CDR3 DNA sequence: TGTGCCAGCAGCTTATTTCCCCGCAAAGGGTCCCACGAGCAGTACTTC.

The chain links TRBV20-1 to TRBJ2-5; D possibly corresponds to TRBD2 (6 bases). Per the germline V gene, CDR1 is DFQATT and CDR2 is SNEGSKA (reference sequence). V shed 3 bases and J shed 1 base, with 9 bases lying between them. There are 13 residues in the CDR3. The CDR3 reads CSASRDFQETQYF. CDR3 bases: TGCAGTGCTAGTCGGGACTTCCAAGAGACCCAGTACTTC.

In regard to this clonotype: This likely came from a read error, as a far larger clone is one base away. The rearrangement joins TRBV11-2 to TRBJ1-1; D may be TRBD1 (5 bases). With 3 bases removed from V and 1 base from J, the gap between germline ends came to 9 bases. The CDR3 has 14 amino acids. Germline V gene data show CDR1 as SGHAT and CDR2 as FQNNGV. CDR3 DNA: TGTGCCAGCAGCTTTGTGGGGGGGAACACTGAAGCTTTCTTT. Protein: CASSFVGGNTEAFF.

The rearrangement uses TRBV28 and TRBJ2-3, with D hard to call. Deletions cut 6 bases from V and 2 bases from J, with 15 bases between. The germline CDR1 and CDR2 sequences are MDHEN and SYDVKM. The length of the CDR3 is 15 residues. CDR3 region: CASSSKGTYTDTQYF. For the CDR3, the DNA is TGTGCCAGCAGCTCAAAGGGCACCTACACAGATACGCAGTATTTT.

This chain uses TRBV7-2 with TRBJ2-3, with D uncertain. V gave up 0 bases and J gave up 0 bases, with 7 bases separating them. Germline V gives CDR1 SGHTA, CDR2 FQGNSA. The CDR3 loop spans 15 amino acids. The CDR3 region has the DNA TGTGCCAGCAGCTTAGCCCGACCGAGCACAGATACGCAGTATTTT. The encoded protein is CASSLARPSTDTQYF.

This clonotype occurred a few times. The CDR3 loop is CATSRRGGLDYYNEQFF. The CDR3 coding sequence is TGTGCCACCAGCAGGCGGGGGGGCCTAGACTACTACAATGAGCAGTTCTTC. This chain joins TRBV15 and TRBJ2-1, with TRBD2 matching 9 bases. This CDR3 comprises 17 residues. Germline V gives CDR1 LNHNV, CDR2 YYDKDF (reference sequence). Trimming cost V 3 bases and J 3 bases; bases outside gene matches: 9.